This T cell receptor beta chain was documented in a study of PD-1 blockade in classical Hodgkin lymphoma. CDR1 and CDR2 (germline): MGHRA, YSYEKL. This CDR3 comprises 16 residues. V lost 0 bases, J lost 1 base, and 12 bases lay in between. Time point specified: newly diagnosed, previously untreated cHL patient sample. Magnetic negative selection purified CD4+ T cells from thawed PBMCs. The method was immunoSEQ multiplex PCR; TCRdb's version includes in-frame clones alone and lacks a portion of them. This sample has 30,000 to 40,000 clones, with around 89% found just once. This receptor was taken from a human donor with classical Hodgkin lymphoma. V usage is TRBV4-1 and J usage is TRBJ2-5, with D perhaps TRBD2 (6 bases). The material sequenced was CD4+ T cells from blood. As DNA, the CDR3 is TGCGCCAGCAGCCAAGATCCCCGGGGGACCCAAGAGACCCAGTACTTC. It is translated as CASSQDPRGTQETQYF.